The sequence of this TCR beta chain was determined in a study of shared clonotypes between healthy human individuals. Background on the study: Per donor, CD8 memory used one plate, CD8 naive used two, CD4 memory used three and CD4 naive used three.

Repertoires were generated with immunoSEQ multiplex PCR, while TCRdb's copy carries only in-frame clones and drops some. The table includes around 700,000 clones, approximately 79% detected once. Sequences were obtained from memory CD4+ T cells sorted from blood. Stated subset: CD45RA-negative fraction. The TCR sequence derives from a woman aged 25 to 39 in good health.

The CDR3, as DNA: TGTGCCAGCAGCTTTCGACAGTCTGGAAACACCATATATTTT. It specifies CASSFRQSGNTIYF. The chain couples TRBV11-1 to TRBJ1-3; a possible D gene is TRBD1 (5 bases). V gave up 3 bases and J gave up 1 base, with 7 bases separating them. Germline CDR1 is SGHAT and CDR2 is FQDESV (reference sequence). The CDR3 totals 14 residues.